The T cell receptor (beta chain) described here comes from a study of T cell repertoires in cytomegalovirus infection. Study-wide background: CMV epitopes, recently identified HLA-C-restricted and well-studied HLA-B-restricted, were used.

The V end lost 2 bases, the J end lost 5 bases, and 14 bases lay between the germline ends. CDR1 and CDR2 (germline): SGHDT, YYEEEE. The CDR3 consists of 15 residues. This clonotype was observed once. Its antigen is as yet unknown. MiXCR, applied by TCRdb to the reads, yields one record per CDR3 protein. This table holds some 480,000 distinct CDR3 sequences, 30% to 40% found once. Specimen: cultured PBMCs, collected from culture after CMV antigen stimulation. The J gene is TRBJ1-5, the V gene TRBV5-6; D is undetermined. This TCR was sampled from a human donor in good health (CMV status not recorded). Some clones in this sample may be carry-over from other donors' samples. In DNA form, the CDR3 reads TGTGCCAGCAGCTTCCGGGCCGACTGGGATCAGCCCCAGCATTTT. Translated, it gives CASSFRADWDQPQHF.